The 15 T cell receptor beta chains reported below all come from one sample, sequenced in a study of control samples from healthy donors and cancer patients. Sequencing used immunoSEQ multiplex PCR; TCRdb keeps in-frame clones, though not all of them. The data hold about 180,000 clones, with 90% observed a single time. The sequenced material came from blood. These receptors all stem from a woman aged 45-65 years in good health.

The CDR3 DNA sequence: TGTGCCTGGTCCGGGGTAGCGGGAGTAAGTGAGCAGTTCTTC. It translates to CAWSGVAGVSEQFF. The rearrangement uses TRBV30 and TRBJ2-1; 9 positions agree with TRBD2. This CDR3 spans 14 amino acids. Germline V gene data show CDR1 as GTSNPN and CDR2 as SVGIG (reference sequence). Germline trimming cut 5 bases from V and 9 bases from J; bases unmatched to any gene: 11.

The rearrangement uses TRBV6-6 and TRBJ2-7, with TRBD1 identical over 9 bases. Germline CDR1 is MNHNY and CDR2 is SVGAGI (reference sequence). V lost 7 bases and J lost 5; bases outside the gene matches: 15. The length of the CDR3 is 16 residues. As DNA, the CDR3 is TGTGCCAGCAATCCATTCCGGGACAGGGTTACGAACGAGCAGTACTTC. Residues: CASNPFRDRVTNEQYF.

This clone was observed at least ten times. V usage is TRBV5-5 and J usage is TRBJ2-7; no clear D. The CDR3 runs 12 residues. Germline V gives CDR1 SGHKS, CDR2 YYEKEE (reference sequence). V lost 3 bases and J 5 bases, leaving 9 bases between the germline ends. The CDR3: CASSSRADEQYF. As DNA, the CDR3 is TGTGCCAGCAGCTCCCGAGCAGACGAGCAGTACTTC.

The rearrangement joins TRBV2 to TRBJ2-3; D call uncertain. The CDR3 has 13 residues. Germline V gene lookup returns CDR1 SNHLY and CDR2 FYNNEI. V was trimmed by 6 bases and J by 2 bases, leaving 9 bases between them. The CDR3 nucleotides read TGTGCCAGCAGAGTAGAGGTCACAGATACGCAGTATTTT. Its translation: CASRVEVTDTQYF.

This chain links TRBV7-2 with TRBJ2-1; 10 nucleotides line up with TRBD1. With 7 bases clipped from V and 4 bases from J, the junction kept 1 base outside the gene matches. Germline V gene data show CDR1 as SGHTA and CDR2 as FQGNSA. The CDR3 totals 13 residues. CDR3 nucleotides: TGTGCCAGCACGGGACAGGGGTACAATGAGCAGTTCTTC. This codes for CASTGQGYNEQFF.

For this clone: The identical CDR3 is also encoded by other nucleotide sequences in the sample. The gene calls are TRBV7-2 and TRBJ2-5, with D perhaps TRBD2 (5 bases). Germline assignment: CDR1 SGHTA and CDR2 FQGNSA. The CDR3 has 13 amino acids. Trimming pared 1 base from V and 5 bases from J, leaving 8 bases between. The CDR3 nucleotides are TGTGCCAGCAGCTTAGGGGAGCGGGAGACCCAGTACTTC. Residues: CASSLGERETQYF.

The chain couples TRBV5-6 to TRBJ1-5, with D hard to call. Germline CDR1 and CDR2: SGHDT and YYEEEE. The CDR3 consists of 14 residues. The ends were cut back, 3 bases at V and 4 bases at J, with 11 bases in the middle. CDR3 sequence: CASSSRMGNQPQHF. The CDR3, as DNA: TGTGCCAGCAGCTCCAGGATGGGGAATCAGCCCCAGCATTTT.

The table lists this clone with a count of one. This rearrangement joins TRBV7-8 to TRBJ1-2; a weak D match, TRBD1 (6 bases). The germline CDR1 and CDR2 sequences are SGHVS and FQNEAQ. This CDR3 is built from 13 residues. The V end was cut by 6 bases, the J end by 3 bases, with 11 bases between. The CDR3 reads CASRLEGDYGYTF. The CDR3 bases are TGTGCCAGCAGGCTAGAGGGGGACTATGGCTACACCTTC.

The chain uses TRBV3-1 (or the pseudogene TRBV3-2) and TRBJ2-5, with 8 bases identical to TRBD2. CDR1 is LGHDT, CDR2 YNNKEL, per germline (reference sequence). V lost 6 bases, J lost 4 bases, and 13 bases stayed unmatched. This CDR3 region has 16 residues. In nucleotides, the CDR3 is TGTGCCAGCAGTCCCCGAACCCCGGGGGGGGGAGAGACCCAGTACTTC. This sequence encodes CASSPRTPGGGETQYF.

The V gene is TRBV7-2, the J gene TRBJ1-6; a weak D match, TRBD1 (5 bases). Germline values: CDR1 SGHTA, CDR2 FQGNSA. Trimming left V 1 base short and J 6 bases short, with 10 bases between. This CDR3 region has 15 residues. The DNA for the CDR3 is TGTGCCAGCAGCTTAGTTGGGGGTACTAATTCACCCCTCCACTTT. Translation gives CASSLVGGTNSPLHF.

CDR3 coding DNA: TGTGCCACCAGTGATTTGACACGCGTATATGGCTACACCTTC. The encoded protein is CATSDLTRVYGYTF. This chain connects TRBV24-1 to TRBJ1-2; D remains ambiguous. The V end lost 0 bases, the J end lost 5 bases, and 9 bases lay between the germline ends. The germline CDR1 and CDR2 sequences are KGHDR and SFDVKD. This CDR3 is 14 amino acids long.

This clone was detected a few times. The chain uses TRBV3-1 (or the pseudogene TRBV3-2) and TRBJ2-1; D not resolved. Trimming stripped 0 bases from V and 3 bases from J, with 9 bases between. The CDR3 covers 15 residues. In germline, CDR1 is LGHDT, CDR2 YNNKEL (reference sequence). CDR3 residues: CASSQETGYYNEQFF. Written as DNA, the CDR3 is TGTGCCAGCAGCCAAGAGACTGGCTACTACAATGAGCAGTTCTTC.

The chain links TRBV14 to TRBJ2-3; 7 bases are a match to TRBD2. V gave up 0 bases and J gave up 1 base; unmatched junction bases: 7. Per the germline V gene, CDR1 is SGHDN and CDR2 is FVKESK. This CDR3 is 17 amino acids long. CDR3 region: CASSQDWIRGGTDTQYF. The CDR3 DNA follows: TGTGCCAGCAGCCAAGACTGGATCCGGGGGGGCACAGATACGCAGTATTTT.

The J gene is TRBJ1-5, the V gene TRBV12-3 or TRBV12-4; unclear D gene. Trimming pared 3 bases from V and 5 bases from J, leaving 8 bases between. The CDR3 has 13 residues. CDR3 DNA: TGTGCCAGCAGTTTTGACTTCCATCAGCCCCAGCATTTT. Amino acids: CASSFDFHQPQHF.

This chain uses TRBV4-1 with TRBJ2-7; 12 bases fit TRBD1. V dropped 4 bases and J dropped 4; count of bases not matched to a gene: 5. The CDR3 has 15 amino acids. Germline V CDR1 and CDR2: MGHRA, YSYEKL. CDR3 sequence (DNA): TGCGCCAGCAGCCTCCGGGACAGGGGGCTATACGAGCAGTACTTC. Its protein product is CASSLRDRGLYEQYF.